This T cell receptor beta chain was found in a study of tumor-infiltrating lymphocytes in oesophageal squamous cell carcinoma. TCRdb fed the PCR reads into MiXCR, producing one record per CDR3 protein. The sample contains 15,000 to 25,000 distinct CDR3 sequences, approximately 40% of which appear only once. From germline, CDR1 is SGHTA and CDR2 FQGTGA. The CDR3 covers 15 residues. The receptor comes from a male donor with esophageal squamous cell carcinoma. The rearrangement uses TRBV7-3 and TRBJ2-7; 8 positions agree with TRBD1. The J call may be mistaken, given a closer DNA end match to TRBJ2-5. What was sequenced was esophageal tumor tissue. The CDR3 coding sequence is TGTGCCAGCAGCTTAATGGGGACAGGCGGGGAGACCCAGTACTTC. Translation gives CASSLMGTGGETQYF.